A selection of T cell receptor beta chains follows, all from one sample in a study of shared clonotypes between healthy human individuals. Generated by immunoSEQ multiplex PCR, the TCRdb table keeps only in-frame clones and is missing some. Here the sample spans about 2.4 million clones, approximately 92% being singletons. Input material: naive CD4+ T cells sorted from blood. Source of these receptors: a man aged 18 to 29 in good health. The CDR3 runs from the conserved cysteine through the conserved F or W. The order of the fields is clone size, D gene, J gene, V gene, CDR3 protein, CDR3 DNA. A D gene is named only where the DNA matches it firmly. For some rows the clone size is stated as once, few or many, or as a class when expanded; others skip it.

abundance: NA
d_gene: TRBD1
j_gene: TRBJ2-3
v_gene: TRBV6-1
CDR3aa: CASSADRAPTSTDTQYF
CDR3nt: TGTGCCAGCAGTGCAGACAGGGCCCCTACTAGCACAGATACGCAGTATTTT

abundance: NA
d_gene: NA
j_gene: TRBJ1-4
v_gene: TRBV6-1
CDR3aa: CASSVVLDYEKLFF
CDR3nt: TGTGCCAGCAGTGTTGTATTGGATTATGAAAAACTGTTTTTT

abundance: once
d_gene: NA
j_gene: TRBJ1-5
v_gene: TRBV19
CDR3aa: CASSLTEGFGNQPQHF
CDR3nt: TGTGCCAGTAGTCTCACGGAGGGATTCGGCAATCAGCCCCAGCATTTT

abundance: NA
d_gene: TRBD2
j_gene: TRBJ2-1
v_gene: TRBV7-7
CDR3aa: CASSLDGGSNEQFF
CDR3nt: TGTGCTAGCAGCTTAGACGGCGGGAGCAATGAGCAGTTCTTC

abundance: NA
d_gene: NA
j_gene: TRBJ1-6
v_gene: TRBV11-2
CDR3aa: CASSLGSVLSSYNSPLHF
CDR3nt: TGTGCCAGCAGCTTAGGAAGCGTGTTGAGCTCCTATAATTCACCCCTCCACTTT

abundance: few
d_gene: NA
j_gene: TRBJ2-1
v_gene: TRBV7-9
CDR3aa: CAGGEYNEQFF
CDR3nt: TGTGCCGGAGGGGAGTACAATGAGCAGTTCTTC

abundance: NA
d_gene: NA
j_gene: TRBJ1-6
v_gene: TRBV18
CDR3aa: CASSPFDPGPSRSPLHF
CDR3nt: TGTGCCAGCTCACCATTTGATCCGGGCCCTTCGAGGTCACCCCTCCACTTT

abundance: NA
d_gene: TRBD2
j_gene: TRBJ2-3
v_gene: TRBV7-2
CDR3aa: CASSLLAGVGGTDTQYF
CDR3nt: TGTGCCAGCAGCTTACTAGCGGGAGTCGGGGGCACAGATACGCAGTATTTT

abundance: NA
d_gene: NA
j_gene: TRBJ1-5
v_gene: TRBV19
CDR3aa: CASSTQGRAGNQPQHF
CDR3nt: TGTGCCAGTAGTACCCAGGGCAGGGCGGGCAATCAGCCCCAGCATTTT

abundance: NA
d_gene: NA
j_gene: TRBJ2-3
v_gene: TRBV7-3
CDR3aa: CASSLYGGSVTDTQYF
CDR3nt: TGTGCCAGCAGCCTCTACGGTGGTAGCGTCACAGATACGCAGTATTTT

abundance: NA
d_gene: NA
j_gene: TRBJ2-2
v_gene: TRBV28
CDR3aa: CASSLRGLAGELFF
CDR3nt: TGTGCCAGCAGTTTACGGGGTTTGGCCGGGGAGCTGTTTTTT

abundance: NA
d_gene: TRBD2
j_gene: TRBJ2-5
v_gene: TRBV6-1
CDR3aa: CASSGTSNSGTQYF
CDR3nt: TGTGCCAGCAGTGGGACTAGCAATAGTGGGACCCAGTACTTC

abundance: NA
d_gene: TRBD2
j_gene: TRBJ2-1
v_gene: TRBV10-3
CDR3aa: CAISVGASGSYEQFF
CDR3nt: TGTGCCATCAGTGTAGGAGCTAGCGGGAGCTATGAGCAGTTCTTC

abundance: NA
d_gene: TRBD2
j_gene: TRBJ2-1
v_gene: TRBV10-1
CDR3aa: CASSESLAGGNNEQFF
CDR3nt: TGCGCCAGCAGTGAGTCACTAGCGGGAGGGAACAATGAGCAGTTCTTC

abundance: NA
d_gene: NA
j_gene: TRBJ1-3
v_gene: TRBV10-3
CDR3aa: CAISETQGTHTIYF
CDR3nt: TGTGCCATCAGTGAAACGCAGGGGACCCACACCATATATTTT

abundance: NA
d_gene: NA
j_gene: TRBJ1-3
v_gene: TRBV10-3
CDR3aa: CAITPGRGNTIYF
CDR3nt: TGTGCCATCACCCCGGGCAGGGGAAACACCATATATTTT

abundance: NA
d_gene: TRBD1
j_gene: TRBJ1-5
v_gene: TRBV7-3
CDR3aa: CASSPNLRNTGEDQPQHF
CDR3nt: TGTGCCAGCAGCCCAAACCTGAGGAATACAGGGGAGGATCAGCCCCAGCATTTT

abundance: NA
d_gene: NA
j_gene: TRBJ1-6
v_gene: TRBV6-1
CDR3aa: CASTGIPSSPLHF
CDR3nt: TGTGCCAGCACGGGCATTCCCAGTTCACCCCTCCACTTT

abundance: NA
d_gene: NA
j_gene: TRBJ1-2
v_gene: TRBV28
CDR3aa: CASTLTKGYGYTF
CDR3nt: TGTGCCAGCACCCTCACAAAGGGCTATGGCTACACCTTC

abundance: NA
d_gene: NA
j_gene: TRBJ1-5
v_gene: TRBV29-1
CDR3aa: CSVGDHHQPQHF
CDR3nt: TGCAGCGTTGGGGACCATCATCAGCCCCAGCATTTT

abundance: NA
d_gene: NA
j_gene: TRBJ1-2
v_gene: TRBV30
CDR3aa: CAWSALRIYGYTF
CDR3nt: TGTGCCTGGAGTGCCCTAAGGATATATGGCTACACCTTC

abundance: NA
d_gene: TRBD2
j_gene: TRBJ2-1
v_gene: TRBV10-3
CDR3aa: CAINSAGVGEQFF
CDR3nt: TGTGCCATCAATTCAGCGGGAGTCGGTGAGCAGTTCTTC

abundance: once
d_gene: NA
j_gene: TRBJ1-6
v_gene: TRBV30
CDR3aa: CAWSVGGAYSPLHF
CDR3nt: TGTGCCTGGAGTGTAGGGGGGGCATATTCACCCCTCCACTTT

abundance: NA
d_gene: NA
j_gene: TRBJ1-1
v_gene: TRBV6-1
CDR3aa: CASSSTENTEAFF
CDR3nt: TGTGCCAGCAGTTCGACGGAGAACACTGAAGCTTTCTTT

abundance: NA
d_gene: NA
j_gene: TRBJ1-5
v_gene: TRBV18
CDR3aa: CASSPLSSNQPQHF
CDR3nt: TGTGCCAGCTCACCACTTAGTAGCAATCAGCCCCAGCATTTT

abundance: NA
d_gene: NA
j_gene: TRBJ1-5
v_gene: TRBV7-2
CDR3aa: CASSLSGYNQPQHF
CDR3nt: TGTGCCAGCAGCTTATCAGGTTATAATCAGCCCCAGCATTTT

abundance: NA
d_gene: NA
j_gene: TRBJ2-5
v_gene: TRBV15
CDR3aa: CATSRDTSGQETQYF
CDR3nt: TGTGCCACCAGCAGAGATACATCTGGGCAAGAGACCCAGTACTTC

abundance: NA
d_gene: NA
j_gene: TRBJ1-2
v_gene: TRBV7-8
CDR3aa: CASSLWGGQNYGYTF
CDR3nt: TGTGCCAGCAGCTTATGGGGAGGACAGAACTATGGCTACACCTTC

abundance: NA
d_gene: TRBD1
j_gene: TRBJ2-1
v_gene: TRBV10-2
CDR3aa: CASRGQNYNEQFF
CDR3nt: TGCGCCAGCAGGGGACAGAACTACAATGAGCAGTTCTTC

abundance: NA
d_gene: NA
j_gene: TRBJ1-2
v_gene: TRBV29-1
CDR3aa: CSVGGTDGYTF
CDR3nt: TGCAGCGTAGGGGGGACGGATGGCTACACCTTC

abundance: NA
d_gene: TRBD2
j_gene: TRBJ2-7
v_gene: TRBV5-4
CDR3aa: CASSLGLAGGSYREQYF
CDR3nt: TGTGCCAGCAGCTTGGGTCTAGCGGGGGGTTCCTACCGGGAGCAGTACTTC

abundance: NA
d_gene: NA
j_gene: TRBJ1-2
v_gene: TRBV10-2
CDR3aa: CASSPSGGLGYTF
CDR3nt: TGCGCCAGCAGTCCCTCCGGAGGGCTCGGCTACACCTTC

abundance: NA
d_gene: NA
j_gene: TRBJ2-7
v_gene: TRBV7-2
CDR3aa: CASSQIPAGSQFQYF
CDR3nt: TGTGCCAGCAGCCAAATCCCAGCGGGTAGTCAGTTCCAGTACTTC

abundance: NA
d_gene: NA
j_gene: TRBJ2-3
v_gene: TRBV2
CDR3aa: CASRARDSTDTQYF
CDR3nt: TGTGCCAGCAGGGCCCGAGACAGCACAGATACGCAGTATTTT

abundance: NA
d_gene: NA
j_gene: TRBJ2-1
v_gene: TRBV1
CDR3aa: CTSSQGREFYNEQFF
CDR3nt: TGCACCAGCAGCCAGGGTCGGGAGTTCTACAATGAGCAGTTCTTC

abundance: NA
d_gene: NA
j_gene: TRBJ1-4
v_gene: TRBV7-9
CDR3aa: CASSSNRDEIEKLFF
CDR3nt: TGTGCCAGCAGCTCGAACAGGGATGAAATTGAAAAACTGTTTTTT

abundance: NA
d_gene: NA
j_gene: TRBJ2-7
v_gene: TRBV5-1
CDR3aa: CASTPDGQSYEQYF
CDR3nt: TGCGCCAGCACTCCCGATGGACAATCCTACGAGCAGTACTTC

abundance: NA
d_gene: NA
j_gene: TRBJ1-6
v_gene: TRBV5-4
CDR3aa: CASSLGGASSYNSPLHF
CDR3nt: TGTGCCAGCAGCTTGGGGGGGGCGAGCTCCTATAATTCACCCCTCCACTTT

abundance: NA
d_gene: TRBD2
j_gene: TRBJ2-3
v_gene: TRBV7-6
CDR3aa: CASSRLAGRESTDTQYF
CDR3nt: TGTGCCAGCAGCCGACTAGCGGGGAGAGAGAGCACAGATACGCAGTATTTT

abundance: NA
d_gene: NA
j_gene: TRBJ1-1
v_gene: TRBV18
CDR3aa: CASSPGVVGATEAFF
CDR3nt: TGTGCCAGCTCACCCGGTGTAGTGGGGGCCACTGAAGCTTTCTTT

abundance: NA
d_gene: TRBD2
j_gene: TRBJ2-7
v_gene: TRBV6-6
CDR3aa: CASSYERGPYEQYF
CDR3nt: TGTGCCAGCAGTTACGAGCGGGGTCCCTACGAGCAGTACTTC

abundance: NA
d_gene: TRBD2
j_gene: TRBJ2-5
v_gene: TRBV27
CDR3aa: CASSGLALETQYF
CDR3nt: TGTGCCAGCAGTGGACTAGCCCTCGAGACCCAGTACTTC

abundance: NA
d_gene: TRBD1
j_gene: TRBJ1-4
v_gene: TRBV30
CDR3aa: CAWRGQGGEKLFF
CDR3nt: TGTGCCTGGAGGGGACAGGGCGGTGAAAAACTGTTTTTT

abundance: once
d_gene: NA
j_gene: TRBJ1-2
v_gene: TRBV28
CDR3aa: CASSFAEYGYTF
CDR3nt: TGTGCCAGCAGTTTCGCAGAGTATGGCTACACCTTC

abundance: NA
d_gene: NA
j_gene: TRBJ1-6
v_gene: TRBV19
CDR3aa: CASSDRDTDNSPLHF
CDR3nt: TGTGCCAGTAGTGACCGGGACACCGATAATTCACCCCTCCACTTT

abundance: NA
d_gene: NA
j_gene: TRBJ2-1
v_gene: TRBV2
CDR3aa: CASSESPSYNEQFF
CDR3nt: TGTGCCAGCAGTGAGTCTCCCTCCTACAATGAGCAGTTCTTC

abundance: NA
d_gene: NA
j_gene: TRBJ2-2
v_gene: TRBV27
CDR3aa: CASSLDSISAGELFF
CDR3nt: TGTGCCAGCAGCTTGGACTCGATAAGCGCCGGGGAGCTGTTTTTT

abundance: NA
d_gene: TRBD2
j_gene: TRBJ2-7
v_gene: TRBV7-2
CDR3aa: CASSLFLAGGHEQYF
CDR3nt: TGTGCCAGCAGCTTATTCTTGGCGGGGGGCCACGAGCAGTACTTC

abundance: NA
d_gene: NA
j_gene: TRBJ1-2
v_gene: TRBV6-1
CDR3aa: CASRNREANYGYTF
CDR3nt: TGTGCCAGCAGGAACAGGGAGGCTAACTATGGCTACACCTTC

abundance: NA
d_gene: TRBD1
j_gene: TRBJ1-5
v_gene: TRBV6-1
CDR3aa: CASSGQGLLNQPQHF
CDR3nt: TGTGCCAGCAGTGGACAGGGACTGCTAAATCAGCCCCAGCATTTT

abundance: NA
d_gene: TRBD1
j_gene: TRBJ1-5
v_gene: TRBV27
CDR3aa: CASSLGRGQDQPQHF
CDR3nt: TGTGCCAGCAGTTTAGGCAGGGGGCAAGATCAGCCCCAGCATTTT